The T cell receptor beta chain under discussion was sequenced for a study of molecular identifiers for immune sequencing clone quantification. TCRdb re-called the PCR reads through MiXCR, storing one row per CDR3 protein. The sample consists of 10,000 to 12,000 distinct CDR3 sequences, roughly 22% of them appearing once. Libraries for naive CD8 T cells, which were made from roughly 18,000 to 920,000 sorted cells, drew on 10%, 30% or 50% of the RNA. This clonotype is classed as medium-sized (0.01 to 0.1%). CDR1 SGHTA and CDR2 FQGNSA come from the germline V gene. This CDR3 comprises 12 residues. V was shortened by 5 bases and J by 9 bases, with 11 bases between the two germline ends.

This chain uses TRBV7-2 with TRBJ2-1; D unclear. The receptor comes from a human donor in good health. Some libraries in this study had Jurkat cell RNA spiked in. The source material was naive CD8+ T cells from blood, with Jurkat cell RNA spiked in. The sample's subset: FACS-sorted CD8+CD4-CCR7+CD45RA+ naive T cells. Here the CDR3 reads CASSPRRVEQFF. CDR3 DNA sequence: TGTGCCAGCAGCCCCCGTCGCGTTGAGCAGTTCTTC.